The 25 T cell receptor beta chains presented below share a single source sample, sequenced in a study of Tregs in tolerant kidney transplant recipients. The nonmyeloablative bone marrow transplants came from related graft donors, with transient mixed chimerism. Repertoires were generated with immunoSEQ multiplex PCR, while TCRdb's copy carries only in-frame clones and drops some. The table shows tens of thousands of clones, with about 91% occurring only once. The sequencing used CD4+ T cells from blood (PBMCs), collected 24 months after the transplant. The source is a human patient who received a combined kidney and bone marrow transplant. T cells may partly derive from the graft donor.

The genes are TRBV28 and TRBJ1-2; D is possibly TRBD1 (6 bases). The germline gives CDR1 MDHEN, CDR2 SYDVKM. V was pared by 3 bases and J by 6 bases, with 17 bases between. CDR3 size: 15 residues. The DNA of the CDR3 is TGTGCCAGCAGTTTCGATACAGGGAGGGTCGATGGCTACACCTTC. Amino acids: CASSFDTGRVDGYTF.

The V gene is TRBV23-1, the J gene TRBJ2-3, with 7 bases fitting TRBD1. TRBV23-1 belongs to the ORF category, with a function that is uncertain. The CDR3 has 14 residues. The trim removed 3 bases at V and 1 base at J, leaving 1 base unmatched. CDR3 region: CASSHRGRTDTQYF. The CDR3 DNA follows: TGCGCCAGCAGTCATAGGGGGCGCACAGATACGCAGTATTTT.

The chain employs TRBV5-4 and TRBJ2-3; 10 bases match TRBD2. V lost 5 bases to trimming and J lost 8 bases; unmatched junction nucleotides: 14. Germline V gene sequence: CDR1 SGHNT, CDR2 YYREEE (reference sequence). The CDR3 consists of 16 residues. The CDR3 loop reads CASSSGLADVFATQYF. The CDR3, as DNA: TGTGCCAGCAGTTCCGGACTAGCGGACGTCTTTGCTACGCAGTATTTT.

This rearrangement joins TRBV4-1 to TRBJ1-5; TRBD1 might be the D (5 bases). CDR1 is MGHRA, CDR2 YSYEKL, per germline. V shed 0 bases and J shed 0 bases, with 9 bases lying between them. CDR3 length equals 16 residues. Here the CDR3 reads CASSQEATVSNQPQHF. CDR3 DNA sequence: TGCGCCAGCAGCCAAGAAGCGACAGTTAGCAATCAGCCCCAGCATTTT.

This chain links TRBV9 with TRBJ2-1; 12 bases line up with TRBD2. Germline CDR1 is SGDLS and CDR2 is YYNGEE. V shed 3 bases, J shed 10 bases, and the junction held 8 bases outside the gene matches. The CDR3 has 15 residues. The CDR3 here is CASSETSGGVGEQFF. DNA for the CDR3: TGTGCCAGCAGCGAGACTAGCGGGGGAGTTGGGGAGCAGTTCTTC. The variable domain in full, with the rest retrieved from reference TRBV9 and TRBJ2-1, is DSGVTQTPKHLITATGQRVTLRCSPRSGDLSVYWYQQSLDQGLQFLIQYYNGEERAKGNILERFSAQQFPDLHSELNLSSLELGDSALYFCASSETSGGVGEQFFGPGTRLTVL.

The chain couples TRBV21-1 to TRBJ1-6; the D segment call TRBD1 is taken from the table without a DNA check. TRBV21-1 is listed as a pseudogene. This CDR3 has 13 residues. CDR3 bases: TGTGCCCCCGAACAGGAAAGCAATTCACCCCTCCACTTT. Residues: CAPEQESNSPLHF.

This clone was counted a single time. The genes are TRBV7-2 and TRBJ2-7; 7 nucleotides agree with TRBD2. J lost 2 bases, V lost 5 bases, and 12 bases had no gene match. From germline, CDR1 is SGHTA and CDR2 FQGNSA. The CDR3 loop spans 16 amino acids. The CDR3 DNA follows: TGTGCCAGCAGCCCGCGTCGGGCGGGAGACACCTACGAGCAGTACTTC. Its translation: CASSPRRAGDTYEQYF.

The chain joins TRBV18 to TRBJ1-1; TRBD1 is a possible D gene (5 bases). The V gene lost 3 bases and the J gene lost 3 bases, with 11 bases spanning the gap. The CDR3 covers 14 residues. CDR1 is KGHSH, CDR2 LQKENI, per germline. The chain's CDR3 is CASSPGGVDTEAFF. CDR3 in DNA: TGTGCCAGCTCACCGGGGGGGGTAGACACTGAAGCTTTCTTT.

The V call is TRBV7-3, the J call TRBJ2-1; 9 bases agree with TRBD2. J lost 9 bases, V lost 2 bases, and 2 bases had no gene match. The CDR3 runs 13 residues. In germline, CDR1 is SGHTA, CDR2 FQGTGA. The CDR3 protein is CASSLEREVEQFF. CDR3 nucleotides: TGTGCCAGCAGCTTAGAGCGGGAGGTTGAGCAGTTCTTC.

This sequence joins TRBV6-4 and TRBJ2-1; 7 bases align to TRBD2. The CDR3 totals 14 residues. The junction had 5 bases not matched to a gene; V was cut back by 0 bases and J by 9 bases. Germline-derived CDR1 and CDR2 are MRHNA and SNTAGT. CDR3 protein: CASSDSGGYGEQFF. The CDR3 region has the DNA TGTGCCAGCAGTGACTCCGGGGGGTATGGTGAGCAGTTCTTC.

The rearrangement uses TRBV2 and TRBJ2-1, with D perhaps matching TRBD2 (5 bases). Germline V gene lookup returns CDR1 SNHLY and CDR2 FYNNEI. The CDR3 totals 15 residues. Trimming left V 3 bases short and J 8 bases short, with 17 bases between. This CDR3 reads CASSEGTPGSDEQFF. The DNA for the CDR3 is TGTGCCAGCAGTGAGGGTACACCTGGGAGTGATGAGCAGTTCTTC.

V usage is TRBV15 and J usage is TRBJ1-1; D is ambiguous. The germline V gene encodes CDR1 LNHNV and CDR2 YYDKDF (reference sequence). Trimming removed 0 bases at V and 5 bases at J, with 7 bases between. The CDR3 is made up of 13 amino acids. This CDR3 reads CATSRDLGTEAFF. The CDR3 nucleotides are TGTGCCACCAGCAGAGATCTAGGAACTGAAGCTTTCTTT.

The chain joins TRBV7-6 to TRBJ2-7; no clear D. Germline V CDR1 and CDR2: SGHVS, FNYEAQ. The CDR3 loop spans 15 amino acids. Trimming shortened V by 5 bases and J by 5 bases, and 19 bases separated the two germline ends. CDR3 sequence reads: CASSPRRSLNNEQYF. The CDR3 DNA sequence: TGTGCCAGCAGCCCTCGAAGATCCCTTAACAACGAGCAGTACTTC.

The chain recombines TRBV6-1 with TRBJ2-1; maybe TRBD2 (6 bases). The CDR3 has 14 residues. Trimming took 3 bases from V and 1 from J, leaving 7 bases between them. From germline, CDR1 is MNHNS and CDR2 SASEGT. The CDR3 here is CASSDGGSYNEQFF. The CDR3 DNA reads TGTGCCAGCAGTGATGGGGGGTCCTACAATGAGCAGTTCTTC.

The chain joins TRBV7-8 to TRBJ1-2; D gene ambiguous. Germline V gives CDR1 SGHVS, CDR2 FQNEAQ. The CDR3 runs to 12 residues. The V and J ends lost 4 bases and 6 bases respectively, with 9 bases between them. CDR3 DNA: TGTGCCAGCAGCTCACAGAAACATGGCTACACCTTC. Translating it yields CASSSQKHGYTF. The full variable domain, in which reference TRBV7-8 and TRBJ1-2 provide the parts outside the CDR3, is GAGVSQSPRYKVAKRGQDVALRCDPISGHVSLFWYQQALGQGPEFLTYFQNEAQLDKSGLPSDRFFAERPEGSVSTLKIQRTQQEDSAVYLCASSSQKHGYTFGSGTRLTVV.

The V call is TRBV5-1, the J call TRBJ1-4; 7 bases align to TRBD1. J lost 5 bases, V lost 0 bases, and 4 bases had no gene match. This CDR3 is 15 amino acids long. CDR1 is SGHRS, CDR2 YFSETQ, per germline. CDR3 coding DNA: TGCGCCAGCAGCTTGGTGACAGGGAGAAATGAAAAACTGTTTTTT. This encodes CASSLVTGRNEKLFF. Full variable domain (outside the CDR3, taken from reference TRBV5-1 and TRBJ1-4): KAGVTQTPRYLIKTRGQQVTLSCSPISGHRSVSWYQQTPGQGLQFLFEYFSETQRNKGNFPGRFSGRQFSNSRSEMNVSTLELGDSALYLCASSLVTGRNEKLFFGSGTQLSVL.

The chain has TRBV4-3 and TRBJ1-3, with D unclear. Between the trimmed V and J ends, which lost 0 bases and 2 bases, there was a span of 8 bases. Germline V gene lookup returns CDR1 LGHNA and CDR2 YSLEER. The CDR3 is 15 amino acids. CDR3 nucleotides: TGCGCCAGCAGCCAAGAGGGGAGCCCTGGAAACACCATATATTTT. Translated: CASSQEGSPGNTIYF.

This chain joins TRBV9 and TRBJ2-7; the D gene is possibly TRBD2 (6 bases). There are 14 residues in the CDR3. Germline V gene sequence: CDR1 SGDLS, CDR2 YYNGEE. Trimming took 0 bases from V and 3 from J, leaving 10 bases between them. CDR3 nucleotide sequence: TGTGCCAGCAGCGTAGCTCCGGGAGACTACGAGCAGTACTTC. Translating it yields CASSVAPGDYEQYF.

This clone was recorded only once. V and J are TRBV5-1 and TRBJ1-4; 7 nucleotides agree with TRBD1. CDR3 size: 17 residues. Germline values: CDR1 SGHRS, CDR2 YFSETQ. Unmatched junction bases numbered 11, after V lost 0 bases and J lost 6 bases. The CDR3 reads CASSLVPLQGSDEKLFF. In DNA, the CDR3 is TGCGCCAGCAGCTTGGTCCCCCTACAGGGGTCGGATGAAAAACTGTTTTTT.

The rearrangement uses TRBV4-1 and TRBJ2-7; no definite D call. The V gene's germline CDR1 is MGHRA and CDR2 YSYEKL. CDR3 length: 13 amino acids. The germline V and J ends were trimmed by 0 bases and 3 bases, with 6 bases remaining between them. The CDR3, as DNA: TGCGCCAGCAGCCAAGACTACGGCTACGAGCAGTACTTC. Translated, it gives CASSQDYGYEQYF.

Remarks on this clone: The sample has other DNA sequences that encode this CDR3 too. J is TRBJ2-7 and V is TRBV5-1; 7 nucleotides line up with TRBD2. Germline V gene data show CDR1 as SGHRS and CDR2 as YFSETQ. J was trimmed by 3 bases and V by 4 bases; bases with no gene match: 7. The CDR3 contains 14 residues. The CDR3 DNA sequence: TGCGCCAGCAGCCTGGAGGGAGGGAGCTACGAGCAGTACTTC. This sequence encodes CASSLEGGSYEQYF.

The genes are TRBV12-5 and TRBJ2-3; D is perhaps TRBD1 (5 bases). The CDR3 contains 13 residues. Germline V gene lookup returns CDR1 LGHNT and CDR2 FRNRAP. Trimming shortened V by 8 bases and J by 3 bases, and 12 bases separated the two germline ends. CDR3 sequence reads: CASSIGATDTQYF. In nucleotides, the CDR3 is TGTGCTAGTTCCATAGGGGCTACAGATACGCAGTATTTT.

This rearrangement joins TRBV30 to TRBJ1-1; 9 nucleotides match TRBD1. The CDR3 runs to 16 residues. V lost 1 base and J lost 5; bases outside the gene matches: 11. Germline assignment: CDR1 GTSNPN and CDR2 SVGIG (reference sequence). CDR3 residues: CAWSAGTGNPKTEAFF. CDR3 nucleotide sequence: TGTGCCTGGAGTGCCGGGACAGGGAATCCGAAGACTGAAGCTTTCTTT. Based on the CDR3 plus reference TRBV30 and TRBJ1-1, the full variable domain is SQTIHQWPATLVQPVGSPLSLECTVEGTSNPNLYWYRQAAGRGLQLLFYSVGIGQISSEVPQNLSASRPQDRQFILSSKKLLLSDSGFYLCAWSAGTGNPKTEAFFGQGTRLTVV.

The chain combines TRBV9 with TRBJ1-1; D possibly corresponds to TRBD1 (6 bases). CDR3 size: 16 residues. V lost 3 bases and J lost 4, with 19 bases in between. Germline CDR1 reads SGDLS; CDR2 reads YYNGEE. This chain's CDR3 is CASSALTGTKLTEAFF. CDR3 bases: TGTGCCAGCAGCGCTCTCACCGGGACAAAACTCACTGAAGCTTTCTTT.

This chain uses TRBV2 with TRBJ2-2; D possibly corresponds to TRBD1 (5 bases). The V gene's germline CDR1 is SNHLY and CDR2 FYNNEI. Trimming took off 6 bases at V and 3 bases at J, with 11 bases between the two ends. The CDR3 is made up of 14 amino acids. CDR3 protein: CASRETGDTGELFF. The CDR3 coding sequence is TGTGCCAGCAGGGAAACAGGTGACACCGGGGAGCTGTTTTTT.